Shown below are 26 T cell receptor beta chains from a single sample sequenced in a study of T cell responses to AZD1222 COVID-19 vaccine. Using immunoSEQ multiplex PCR, the repertoire was profiled, and TCRdb retains in-frame clones only, with some absent. The table lists 85,000 to 130,000 clones, about 90% of them singletons. This material consisted of peripheral blood, taken on day 0 of AZD1222 vaccination. The receptors were gathered from an adult in good health.

This clone was observed a handful of times. The CDR3 region has the DNA TGTGCCAGCTCACCAAAGCGGATAACGAACACCGGGGAGCTGTTTTTT. Its translation is CASSPKRITNTGELFF. The V call is TRBV18, the J call TRBJ2-2, with D maybe TRBD2 (5 bases). V shed 2 bases and J shed 0 bases, with 10 bases lying between them. CDR1 is KGHSH and CDR2 is LQKENI in the germline V gene. CDR3 size: 16 residues.

The chain employs TRBV11-2 and TRBJ1-4, with a weak D call TRBD1 (5 bases). The CDR3 is 15 residues long. Between the trimmed V and J ends, which lost 5 bases and 3 bases, there was a span of 13 bases. Germline CDR1 reads SGHAT; CDR2 reads FQNNGV. The CDR3 bases are TGTGCCAGCAGCCCCAGGGCAGGGCCTAATGAAAAACTGTTTTTT. This sequence encodes CASSPRAGPNEKLFF.

J is TRBJ1-2 and V is TRBV7-2; 7 nucleotides line up with TRBD1. The CDR3 is 14 residues long. Germline V lookup: CDR1 SGHTA, CDR2 FQGNSA. Unmatched junction bases numbered 6, after V lost 5 bases and J lost 3 bases. This CDR3 reads CASSQQGIHYGYTF. CDR3 nucleotide sequence: TGTGCCAGCAGCCAACAGGGGATTCACTATGGCTACACCTTC. Full variable domain (remainder filled in from reference TRBV7-2 and TRBJ1-2): GAGVSQSPSNKVTEKGKDVELRCDPISGHTALYWYRQSLGQGLEFLIYFQGNSAPDKSGLPSDRFSAERTGGSVSTLTIQRTQQEDSAVYLCASSQQGIHYGYTFGSGTRLTVV.

By frequency in the sample, this clone is medium-sized. The chain carries TRBV6-2 or TRBV6-3 and TRBJ2-1, with D unclear. CDR3 length: 13 residues. Germline CDR1 reads MNHEY; CDR2 reads SVGEGT. With 2 bases removed from V and 5 bases from J, the gap between germline ends came to 7 bases. The CDR3 region is CASSYNGNNEQFF. Written as DNA, the CDR3 is TGTGCCAGCAGTTACAACGGTAACAATGAGCAGTTCTTC.

This clone was observed a single time. The rearrangement uses TRBV6-5 and TRBJ2-7; D not certain. V dropped 4 bases and J dropped 4 bases, with 5 bases sitting between them. This CDR3 spans 11 amino acids. Germline lookup yields CDR1 MNHEY and CDR2 SVGAGI. CDR3 sequence reads: CASSFQYEQYF. The CDR3 DNA is TGTGCCAGCAGTTTTCAATACGAGCAGTACTTC.

This rearrangement joins TRBV6-5 to TRBJ1-4; D is undetermined. V lost 5 bases and J 7 bases, leaving 8 bases between the germline ends. CDR3 length: 12 amino acids. Per germline, CDR1 MNHEY and CDR2 SVGAGI. CDR3 coding DNA: TGTGCCAGCAGTCCCTCTGGTGAAAAACTGTTTTTT. This translates into CASSPSGEKLFF.

This chain uses TRBV7-2 with TRBJ2-3; D is perhaps TRBD1 (7 bases). The CDR3 runs to 15 residues. Germline loops: CDR1 SGHTA, CDR2 FQGNSA. The ends were cut back, 5 bases at V and 3 bases at J, with 15 bases in the middle. The CDR3 here is CASSRRGRGTDTQYF. CDR3 coding DNA: TGTGCCAGCAGCAGGCGGGGCAGGGGGACAGATACGCAGTATTTT.

The rearrangement joins TRBV18 to TRBJ1-4; D gene ambiguous. The CDR3 has 17 amino acids. Germline lookup yields CDR1 KGHSH and CDR2 LQKENI. Trimming left V 3 bases short and J 0 bases short, with 14 bases between. The DNA of the CDR3 is TGTGCCAGCTCACCTGTGTTGGCCCTTGCAACTAATGAAAAACTGTTTTTT. This codes for CASSPVLALATNEKLFF.

The chain has TRBV19 and TRBJ2-2; D unclear. The CDR3 runs to 13 residues. Trimming took 6 bases from V and 4 from J, leaving 9 bases between them. The germline CDR1 and CDR2 sequences are LNHDA and SQIVND (reference sequence). CDR3 coding DNA: TGTGCCAGTAGCCCCACCCGCACCGGGGAGCTGTTTTTT. It codes for CASSPTRTGELFF.

This clone has just a few counts. The genes are TRBV27 and TRBJ2-3, with a possible D match to TRBD1 (5 bases). The CDR3 sequence is 14 residues long. Germline V gene data show CDR1 as MNHEY and CDR2 as SMNVEV (reference sequence). V was clipped by 5 bases and J by 1 base, with 10 bases between them. The CDR3 DNA reads as TGTGCCAGCAGTCCAGAACAGGGCACAGATACGCAGTATTTT. Protein: CASSPEQGTDTQYF.

This clone has more than one count but fewer than ten. This chain connects TRBV30 to TRBJ2-3, with no clear D. Trimming left V 6 bases short and J 5 bases short, with 12 bases between. This CDR3 contains 12 residues. The germline V gene has CDR1 GTSNPN and CDR2 SVGIG (reference sequence). The chain's CDR3 is CACSDGGDTQYF. DNA of the CDR3: TGTGCCTGTTCGGACGGTGGAGATACGCAGTATTTT.

This clone has just one count. V is TRBV7-8 and J is TRBJ1-1, with D tentatively TRBD1 (6 bases). Germline V CDR1 and CDR2: SGHVS, FQNEAQ. The CDR3 is 13 residues long. The V end lost 6 bases, the J end lost 6 bases, and 14 bases lay between the germline ends. CDR3 nucleotide sequence: TGTGCCAGCAGACGCACAGGGACATCTGAAGCTTTCTTT. Its translation is CASRRTGTSEAFF.

This chain joins TRBV7-9 and TRBJ2-5, with TRBD1 matching 9 bases. After removal of 1 base from V and 5 bases from J, the junction contained 8 bases not matched to a gene. Germline CDR1 is SEHNR and CDR2 is FQNEAQ (reference sequence). This CDR3 comprises 16 residues. This chain's CDR3 is CASSLGRDRASETQYF. CDR3 bases: TGTGCCAGCAGCTTAGGCCGGGACAGGGCTTCCGAGACCCAGTACTTC.

V and J are TRBV3-1 (or the pseudogene TRBV3-2) and TRBJ1-1; TRBD1 is a possible D gene (5 bases). Trimming took 3 bases from V and 5 from J, leaving 16 bases between them. Looked up from germline, CDR1 is LGHDT and CDR2 is YNNKEL (reference sequence). CDR3 length: 15 residues. Here the CDR3 DNA reads TGTGCCAGCAGCCACGGCGGCAGGGATTCAACTGAAGCTTTCTTT. Protein: CASSHGGRDSTEAFF.

The CDR3 loop reads CASSGQGLFQETQYF. CDR3 DNA sequence: TGTGCCAGCAGCGGGCAGGGACTGTTCCAAGAGACCCAGTACTTC. This rearrangement joins TRBV9 to TRBJ2-5, with a possible D match to TRBD2 (6 bases). CDR3 size: 15 residues. Between the trimmed V and J ends, which lost 3 bases and 1 base, there was a span of 13 bases. Germline lookup yields CDR1 SGDLS and CDR2 YYNGEE. Looking up the rest from reference TRBV9 and TRBJ2-5 gives the full variable domain: DSGVTQTPKHLITATGQRVTLRCSPRSGDLSVYWYQQSLDQGLQFLIQYYNGEERAKGNILERFSAQQFPDLHSELNLSSLELGDSALYFCASSGQGLFQETQYFGPGTRLLVL.

V is TRBV18 and J is TRBJ2-7, with no clear D. The germline V and J ends were trimmed by 6 bases and 7 bases, with 16 bases remaining between them. Germline V lookup: CDR1 KGHSH, CDR2 LQKENI. This CDR3 has 13 amino acids. The CDR3 region has the DNA TGTGCCAGCTCGCAGACTTCGGAAGGTGAGCAGTACTTC. Its translation: CASSQTSEGEQYF. Based on the CDR3 plus reference TRBV18 and TRBJ2-7, the full variable domain is NAGVMQNPRHLVRRRGQEARLRCSPMKGHSHVYWYRQLPEEGLKFMVYLQKENIIDESGMPKERFSAEFPKEGPSILRIQQVVRGDSAAYFCASSQTSEGEQYFGPGTRLTVT.

The J gene is TRBJ1-3, the V gene TRBV9; the D gene is possibly TRBD1 (5 bases). The germline gives CDR1 SGDLS, CDR2 YYNGEE. The CDR3 covers 14 residues. Deletions cut 4 bases from V and 4 bases from J, with 12 bases between. The DNA of the CDR3 is TGTGCCAGCAGCACGGGACTAGGAGGAAACACCATATATTTT. Amino acid sequence: CASSTGLGGNTIYF.

The V call is TRBV5-4, the J call TRBJ2-3; D is tentatively TRBD1 or TRBD2 (5 bases each). Germline V lookup: CDR1 SGHNT, CDR2 YYREEE (reference sequence). The V end was cut by 4 bases, the J end by 0 bases, with 12 bases between. The CDR3 covers 15 residues. The CDR3: CASSPGTVSTDTQYF. The CDR3 DNA follows: TGTGCCAGCAGCCCGGGGACGGTTAGCACAGATACGCAGTATTTT.

The CDR3 DNA follows: TGTGCCAGCAGCGATCTAGCGGGAGGGGCCGGGGAGCTGTTTTTT. This codes for CASSDLAGGAGELFF. This sequence joins TRBV6-4 and TRBJ2-2; 12 bases match TRBD2. This CDR3 has 15 amino acids. In germline, CDR1 is MRHNA, CDR2 SNTAGT. V shed 6 bases and J 6 bases; nucleotides not matched to a gene: 5.

This chain connects TRBV5-1 to TRBJ1-2, with TRBD1 matching 7 bases. V trimming: 2 bases; J trimming: 5 bases; junction bases outside the gene matches: 9. The CDR3 is 15 amino acids. Per the germline V gene, CDR1 is SGHRS and CDR2 is YFSETQ. The CDR3 reads CASSLLTGTDYGYTF. The DNA for the CDR3 is TGCGCCAGCAGCTTACTCACCGGGACAGATTATGGCTACACCTTC.

The V call is TRBV6-5, the J call TRBJ2-7; 8 bases are shared with TRBD1. The CDR3 is 14 residues long. Trimming at V came to 2 bases and at J to 3 bases, leaving 3 bases not matched to a gene. The germline V gene has CDR1 MNHEY and CDR2 SVGAGI. The CDR3: CASSYRGQDYEQYF. Written as DNA, the CDR3 is TGTGCCAGCAGTTACAGGGGACAGGACTACGAGCAGTACTTC.

This rearrangement joins TRBV12-5 to TRBJ1-2; 7 nucleotides align to TRBD1. This CDR3 is 13 amino acids long. Germline CDR1 is LGHNT and CDR2 is FRNRAP. J gave up 5 bases and V 2 bases, and 2 bases lay outside the gene matches. The CDR3 loop is CASGLMTGYGYTF. The CDR3 DNA is TGTGCTAGTGGTTTGATGACAGGGTATGGCTACACCTTC.

This clone was seen just once. V gene TRBV5-4 combines with J gene TRBJ1-3; D not resolved. The CDR3 loop spans 13 amino acids. From germline, CDR1 is SGHNT and CDR2 YYREEE (reference sequence). Trimming took off 4 bases at V and 4 bases at J, with 9 bases between the two ends. CDR3 loop: CASSPPGGNTIYF. DNA of the CDR3: TGTGCCAGCAGCCCCCCGGGGGGAAACACCATATATTTT.

V usage is TRBV4-3 and J usage is TRBJ2-1; 10 positions match TRBD1. CDR1 LGHNA and CDR2 YSLEER come from the germline V gene. J lost 2 bases, V lost 3 bases, and 10 bases had no gene match. This CDR3 is 18 amino acids long. The CDR3 spells CASSQVYYGTGAYNEQFF. CDR3 bases: TGCGCCAGCAGCCAGGTCTACTACGGGACAGGGGCCTACAATGAGCAGTTCTTC.

This clone was counted between two and nine times. The chain uses TRBV5-6 and TRBJ1-1; perhaps TRBD1 as D (6 bases). The germline V and J ends were trimmed by 4 bases and 4 bases, with 17 bases remaining between them. Germline CDR1 is SGHDT and CDR2 is YYEEEE. This CDR3 has 15 residues. The DNA for the CDR3 is TGTGCCAGCAGCGAGGGGGGGCAGGGAGGCACTGAAGCTTTCTTT. It encodes CASSEGGQGGTEAFF. Complete variable domain (other parts from reference TRBV5-6 and TRBJ1-1): DAGVTQSPTHLIKTRGQQVTLRCSPKSGHDTVSWYQQALGQGPQFIFQYYEEEERQRGNFPDRFSGHQFPNYSSELNVNALLLGDSALYLCASSEGGQGGTEAFFGQGTRLTVV.

This chain joins TRBV28 and TRBJ2-1; D unclear. Trimming took off 6 bases at V and 4 bases at J, with 4 bases between the two ends. The CDR3 runs to 11 residues. Looked up from germline, CDR1 is MDHEN and CDR2 is SYDVKM. CDR3 sequence: CASSLYNEQFF. The CDR3 coding sequence is TGTGCCAGCAGCCTATACAATGAGCAGTTCTTC.